The present TCR beta chain was sequenced within a study of CD8+ T cells in alopecia areata. Study-wide results and limits: Affected lesional scalp, above all in alopecia totalis/universalis, was more clonal than normal scalp. Persistence of many expanded lesional clones was seen in scalp and blood during tofacitinib. Any link of baseline CD8+ expansion to response, resting on one nonresponder, remains uncertain.

This clone was counted a single time. Its target is not known. Isolated RNA was reverse transcribed into cDNA used as the sequencing template. TCRdb's copy holds only in-frame clones and misses some; the assay was immunoSEQ multiplex PCR. The repertoire holds about 210,000 clones, with more than 60% as singletons. Treatment of the sample: oral pan-JAK inhibitor, 5-10 mg twice daily. Peripheral blood samples and lesional scalp punch biopsies were obtained from alopecia areata patients. This TCR was recovered from a human donor with alopecia areata. The material sequenced was CD4+ T cells sorted from blood, taken at approximately week 44, from a patient treated with tofacitinib.

This CDR3 reads CATSTGQGWGYGYTF. CDR3 bases: TGTGCCACCAGCACAGGACAGGGTTGGGGCTATGGCTACACCTTC. V gene TRBV15 combines with J gene TRBJ1-2; 8 bases are a match to TRBD1. Trimming removed 4 bases from V and 4 bases from J; junction bases left unmatched: 8. In germline, CDR1 is LNHNV, CDR2 YYDKDF (reference sequence). The CDR3 loop spans 15 amino acids.